Sequencing of this T cell receptor (beta chain) was carried out in a study of T cell responses to AZD1222 COVID-19 vaccine (dated by TCRdb to 2020 to 2022). Notes on the research overall: Because spike-specific TCR depth and breadth did not differ between the two schedules, AZD1222 recipients who got a second dose at roughly 4 weeks were pooled with those who got a second dose at roughly 12 weeks. TCR sequencing was performed for 233 trial participants, of whom 200 to 210 were given two doses of AZD1222 and around 25 were given two doses of MenACWY control vaccine. Enrollment into the trials was organized by age into subgroups of 18-55, 56-69 and 70-plus years, and those subgroups contained about 160, 30 and 59 TCR-sequenced participants, respectively. Points the paper makes about the study in general: The 56-69-year group was small, and its depth increase did not reach significance, likely because of low power. Spike-specific TCR breadth and depth rose significantly after two AZD1222 doses compared with day 0 and with MenACWY recipients. Only five or six AZD1222 recipients were SARS-CoV-2 seropositive at baseline, limiting conclusions about previously exposed vaccinees. Because no samples from the day 14 peak response were available, repertoires could be characterized only after the peak T cell response. Reportedly, almost half of the unique spike-specific TCRs recognized epitopes lying outside the regions that are mutated in the B.1.351 and B.1.1.7 variants. Participants were mostly white British and included more females than males, and it was suggested by the authors that clonal diversity may have been underestimated. Vaccine-associated CD4 TCRs spanned the whole spike protein, with dominant responses in regions 160-218 and 743-854.

This specimen's time point label, per the study, means: baseline before first vaccination. The vaccinee samples were drawn from two UK trials, COV001 and COV002, one of which was a single-blind randomized controlled phase 2/3 trial testing AZD1222 (ChAdOx1 nCoV-19) in healthy adults. Trial participant PBMC samples were collected at day 0 and day 28 after the second dose for TCRbeta chain sequencing. As to this clone: Its specific antigen is unknown. Base qualities are not at hand, and no much larger clone is one base apart.

The CDR3 regions of human TCRbeta chains were subjected to immunosequencing. Processing in the source paper ran as follows. TCRs in the repertoires were compared against a reference library of SARS-CoV-2-specific TCRs that had been generated with the MIRA antigen-specificity platform. Breadth meant the fraction of unique TCRs that were SARS-CoV-2-associated, whereas depth meant the fraction of total T cells that were SARS-CoV-2-associated. Using the MIRA data, every spike-specific TCR was mapped to the spike region that the TCR reacted to and assigned to either a CD4 or a CD8 class. Log10-transformed breadth and depth values were compared by one-way ANOVA with Sidak's multiple comparisons tests. TCRdb obtained this table from immuneACCESS and retained in-frame rearrangements with V and J assigned. These tables miss some clones; where compared with another copy, unresolved V genes account for less than half of the shortfall, and the remainder is unexplained. That table furnishes V, J and clone size, whereas the DNA furnished D and trimming. The sample table holds 150,000 to 200,000 clones, of which 85% to 95% were seen once. 0.6% to 0.7% of the sample is held by the ten biggest clonotypes.

Trimming at the junction amounts to 3 bases on V and 9 bases on J, and the germline ends lie 12 bases apart. The CDR3 covers 12 residues, taking in both the cysteine and the phenylalanine. The entry retains the CDR3 DNA only, 36 bases that are in frame from base 1. The germline V gene (reference sequence) provides CDR1 DFQATT and CDR2 SNEGSKA. The sequencing used peripheral blood, collected on day 0 of AZD1222 vaccination. This TCR derives from an adult in good health. Rearrangement joined TRBV20-1 to TRBJ2-4; possibly the D gene is TRBD2, per 6 matching bases. The nucleotides read TGCAGTGCTAGTAGCCGGGGAGGCATTCAGTACTTC. It translates as CSASSRGGIQYF.